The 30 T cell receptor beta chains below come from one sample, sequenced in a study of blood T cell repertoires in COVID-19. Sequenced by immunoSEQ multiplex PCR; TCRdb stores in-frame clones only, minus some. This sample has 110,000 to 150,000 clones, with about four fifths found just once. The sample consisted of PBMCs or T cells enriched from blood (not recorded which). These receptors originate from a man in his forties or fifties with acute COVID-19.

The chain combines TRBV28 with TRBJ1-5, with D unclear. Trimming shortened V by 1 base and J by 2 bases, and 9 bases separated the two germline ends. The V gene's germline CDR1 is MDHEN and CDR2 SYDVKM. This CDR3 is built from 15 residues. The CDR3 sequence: CASSLFRGRNQPQHF. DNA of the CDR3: TGTGCCAGCAGTTTATTTCGGGGTCGCAATCAGCCCCAGCATTTT.

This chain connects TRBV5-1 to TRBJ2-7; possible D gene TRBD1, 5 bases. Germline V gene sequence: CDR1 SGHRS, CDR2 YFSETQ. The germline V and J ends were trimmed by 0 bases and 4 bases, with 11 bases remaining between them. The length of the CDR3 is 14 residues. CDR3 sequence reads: CASSLVGEEYEQYF. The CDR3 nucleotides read TGCGCCAGCAGCTTGGTAGGGGAAGAGTACGAGCAGTACTTC.

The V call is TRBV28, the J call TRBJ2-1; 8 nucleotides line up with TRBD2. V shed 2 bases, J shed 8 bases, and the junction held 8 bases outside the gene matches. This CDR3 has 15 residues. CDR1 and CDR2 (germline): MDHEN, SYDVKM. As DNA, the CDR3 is TGTGCCAGCAGTTTACTGGGACTAGGTTTCCATGAGCAGTTCTTC. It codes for CASSLLGLGFHEQFF. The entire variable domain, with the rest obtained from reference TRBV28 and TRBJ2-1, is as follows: DVKVTQSSRYLVKRTGEKVFLECVQDMDHENMFWYRQDPGLGLRLIYFSYDVKMKEKGDIPEGYSVSREKKERFSLILESASTNQTSMYLCASSLLGLGFHEQFFGPGTRLTVL.

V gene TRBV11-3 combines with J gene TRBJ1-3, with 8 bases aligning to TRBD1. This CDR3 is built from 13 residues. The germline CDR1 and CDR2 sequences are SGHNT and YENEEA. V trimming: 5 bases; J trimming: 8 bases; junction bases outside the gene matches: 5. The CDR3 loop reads CASSLTGGDTIYF. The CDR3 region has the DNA TGTGCCAGCAGCCTAACAGGGGGAGACACCATATATTTT. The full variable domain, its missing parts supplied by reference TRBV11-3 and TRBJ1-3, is EAGVVQSPRYKIIEKKQPVAFWCNPISGHNTLYWYLQNLGQGPELLIRYENEEAVDDSQLPKDRFSAERLKGVDSTLKIQPAELGDSAVYLCASSLTGGDTIYFGEGSWLTVV.

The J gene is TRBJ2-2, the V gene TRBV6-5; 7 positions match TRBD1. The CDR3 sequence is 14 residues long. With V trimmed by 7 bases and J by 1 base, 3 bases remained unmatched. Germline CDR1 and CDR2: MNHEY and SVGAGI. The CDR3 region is CASTRTGNTGELFF. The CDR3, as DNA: TGTGCCAGCACCCGGACAGGGAACACCGGGGAGCTGTTTTTT.

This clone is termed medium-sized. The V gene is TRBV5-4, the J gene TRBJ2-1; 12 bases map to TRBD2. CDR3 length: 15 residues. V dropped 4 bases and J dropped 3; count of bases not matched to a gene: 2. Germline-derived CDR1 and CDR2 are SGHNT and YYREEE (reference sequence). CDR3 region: CASSPTSGSYNEQFF. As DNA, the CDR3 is TGTGCCAGCAGCCCGACTAGCGGGAGCTACAATGAGCAGTTCTTC.

Written as DNA, the CDR3 is TGTGCCAGCAGCTCGCTAGCGGACCTATCCTACAATGAGCAGTTCTTC. Amino acid sequence: CASSSLADLSYNEQFF. This chain uses TRBV7-9 with TRBJ2-1, with 7 bases matching TRBD2. The J segment lost 1 base and the V segment lost 4 bases, leaving 7 bases of the junction unmatched. Germline CDR1 SEHNR, CDR2 FQNEAQ (reference sequence). This CDR3 spans 16 amino acids.

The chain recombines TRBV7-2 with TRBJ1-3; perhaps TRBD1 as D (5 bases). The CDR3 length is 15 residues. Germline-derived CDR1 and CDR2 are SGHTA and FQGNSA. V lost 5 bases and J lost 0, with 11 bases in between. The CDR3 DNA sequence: TGTGCCAGCAGCCAATGGGGGGGCTCTGGAAACACCATATATTTT. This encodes CASSQWGGSGNTIYF.

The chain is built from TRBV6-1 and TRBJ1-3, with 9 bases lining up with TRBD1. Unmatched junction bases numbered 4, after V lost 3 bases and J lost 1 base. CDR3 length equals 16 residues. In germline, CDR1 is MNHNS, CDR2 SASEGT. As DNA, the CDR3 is TGTGCCAGCAGTGATGCAGGGACAGGGTCTGGAAACACCATATATTTT. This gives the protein CASSDAGTGSGNTIYF.

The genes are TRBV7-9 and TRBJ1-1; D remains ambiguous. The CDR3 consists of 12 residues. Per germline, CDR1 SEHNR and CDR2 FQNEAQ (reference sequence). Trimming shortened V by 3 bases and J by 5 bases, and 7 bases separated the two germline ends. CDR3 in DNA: TGTGCCAGCAGCTTGTCCGTAACTGAAGCTTTCTTT. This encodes CASSLSVTEAFF.

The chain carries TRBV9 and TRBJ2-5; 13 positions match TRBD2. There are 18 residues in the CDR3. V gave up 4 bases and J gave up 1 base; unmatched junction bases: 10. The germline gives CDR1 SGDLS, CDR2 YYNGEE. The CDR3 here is CASSPREGTSGVQETQYF. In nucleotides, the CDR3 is TGTGCCAGCAGCCCCCGTGAGGGGACTAGCGGGGTCCAAGAGACCCAGTACTTC.

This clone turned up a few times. As DNA, the CDR3 is TGTGCCAGCAGCCGTACAAGGGGGATGGAGTCCCGGGGCACTGAGCAGTTCTTC. Amino acid sequence: CASSRTRGMESRGTEQFF. This chain joins TRBV5-4 and TRBJ2-1; tentatively, D is TRBD1 (6 bases). Germline CDR1 SGHNT, CDR2 YYREEE (reference sequence). The CDR3 runs 18 residues. Trimming took 4 bases from V and 9 from J, leaving 29 bases between them.

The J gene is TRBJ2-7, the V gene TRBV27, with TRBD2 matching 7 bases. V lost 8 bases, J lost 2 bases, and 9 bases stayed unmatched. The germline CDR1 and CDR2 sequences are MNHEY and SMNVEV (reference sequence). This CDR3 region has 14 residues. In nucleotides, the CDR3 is TGTGCCAGCTCCGGGAGGCTCTCCCCCTACGAGCAGTACTTC. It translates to CASSGRLSPYEQYF.

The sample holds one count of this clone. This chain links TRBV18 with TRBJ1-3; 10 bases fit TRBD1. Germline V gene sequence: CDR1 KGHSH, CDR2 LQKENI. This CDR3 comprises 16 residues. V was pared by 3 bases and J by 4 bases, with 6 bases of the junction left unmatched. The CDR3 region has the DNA TGTGCCAGCTCACCCCGACAGGGGGCAATAGGAAACACCATATATTTT. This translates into CASSPRQGAIGNTIYF.

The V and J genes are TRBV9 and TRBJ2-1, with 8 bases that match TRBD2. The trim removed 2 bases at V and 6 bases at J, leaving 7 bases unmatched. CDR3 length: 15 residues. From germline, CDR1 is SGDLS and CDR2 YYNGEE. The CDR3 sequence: CASSVRGGSFNEQFF. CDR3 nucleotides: TGTGCCAGCAGCGTTCGGGGGGGATCTTTCAATGAGCAGTTCTTC. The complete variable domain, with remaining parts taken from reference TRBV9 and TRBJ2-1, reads DSGVTQTPKHLITATGQRVTLRCSPRSGDLSVYWYQQSLDQGLQFLIQYYNGEERAKGNILERFSAQQFPDLHSELNLSSLELGDSALYFCASSVRGGSFNEQFFGPGTRLTVL.

CDR3 sequence reads: CASSTTQPGQGNEKLFF. CDR3 bases: TGTGCCAGCAGTACGACTCAACCGGGACAGGGAAATGAAAAACTGTTTTTT. The rearrangement links TRBV28 to TRBJ1-4; the match to TRBD1 covers 9 bases. The CDR3 covers 17 residues. Germline CDR1 and CDR2: MDHEN and SYDVKM. V shed 5 bases, J shed 5 bases, and the junction held 12 bases outside the gene matches.

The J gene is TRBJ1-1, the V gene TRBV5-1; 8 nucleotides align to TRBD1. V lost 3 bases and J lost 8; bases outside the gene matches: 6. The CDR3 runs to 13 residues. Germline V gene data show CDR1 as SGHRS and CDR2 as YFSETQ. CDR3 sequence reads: CASSSNRGGEAFF. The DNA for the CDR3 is TGCGCCAGCAGCTCCAACAGGGGGGGGGAAGCTTTCTTT.

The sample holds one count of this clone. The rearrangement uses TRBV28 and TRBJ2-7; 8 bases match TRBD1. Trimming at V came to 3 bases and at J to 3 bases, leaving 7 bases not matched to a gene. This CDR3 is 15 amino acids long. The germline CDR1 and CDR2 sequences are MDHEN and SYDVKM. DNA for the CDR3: TGTGCCAGCAGTTTCCAGGGACAGGTCCTCTACGAGCAGTACTTC. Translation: CASSFQGQVLYEQYF.

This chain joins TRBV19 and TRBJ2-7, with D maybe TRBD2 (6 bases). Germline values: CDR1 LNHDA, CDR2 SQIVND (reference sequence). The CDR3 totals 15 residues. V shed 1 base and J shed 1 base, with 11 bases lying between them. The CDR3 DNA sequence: TGTGCCAGTAGTATAGGTGCGGGATGGTCCTACGAGCAGTACTTC. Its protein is CASSIGAGWSYEQYF. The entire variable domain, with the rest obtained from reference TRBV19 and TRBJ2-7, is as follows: DGGITQSPKYLFRKEGQNVTLSCEQNLNHDAMYWYRQDPGQGLRLIYYSQIVNDFQKGDIAEGYSVSREKKESFPLTVTSAQKNPTAFYLCASSIGAGWSYEQYFGPGTRLTVT.

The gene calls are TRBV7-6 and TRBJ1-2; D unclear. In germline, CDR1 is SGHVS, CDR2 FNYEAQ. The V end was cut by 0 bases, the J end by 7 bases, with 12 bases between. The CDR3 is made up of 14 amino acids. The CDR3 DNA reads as TGTGCCAGCAGCTTAGCGGTAGGGAGTTTTGGCTACACCTTC. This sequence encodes CASSLAVGSFGYTF.

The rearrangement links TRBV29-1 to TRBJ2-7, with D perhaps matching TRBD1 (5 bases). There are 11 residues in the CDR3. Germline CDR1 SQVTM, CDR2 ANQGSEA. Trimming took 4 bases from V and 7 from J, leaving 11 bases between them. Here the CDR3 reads CSVVMTVEQYF. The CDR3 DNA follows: TGCAGCGTTGTGATGACAGTTGAGCAGTACTTC.

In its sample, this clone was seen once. CDR3 sequence reads: CATSDSFYNEQFF. The DNA for the CDR3 is TGTGCCACTTCGGACAGCTTTTACAATGAGCAGTTCTTC. The chain links TRBV24-1 to TRBJ2-1; D may be TRBD1 (6 bases). Trimming cost V 10 bases and J 4 bases, with 13 bases left between them. CDR1 KGHDR and CDR2 SFDVKD come from the germline V gene. This CDR3 has 13 amino acids.

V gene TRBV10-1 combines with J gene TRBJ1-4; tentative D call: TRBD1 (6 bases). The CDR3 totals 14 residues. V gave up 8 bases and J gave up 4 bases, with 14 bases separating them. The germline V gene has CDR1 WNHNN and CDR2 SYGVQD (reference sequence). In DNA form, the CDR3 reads TGCGCCAGCGCTGGACAGCGTGTTAATGAAAAACTGTTTTTT. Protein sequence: CASAGQRVNEKLFF.

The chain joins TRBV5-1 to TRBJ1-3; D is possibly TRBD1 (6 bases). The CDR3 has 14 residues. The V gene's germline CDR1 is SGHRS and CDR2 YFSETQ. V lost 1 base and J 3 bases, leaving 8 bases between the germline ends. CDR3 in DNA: TGCGCCAGCAGCTTGACAGGGTATGGAAACACCATATATTTT. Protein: CASSLTGYGNTIYF.

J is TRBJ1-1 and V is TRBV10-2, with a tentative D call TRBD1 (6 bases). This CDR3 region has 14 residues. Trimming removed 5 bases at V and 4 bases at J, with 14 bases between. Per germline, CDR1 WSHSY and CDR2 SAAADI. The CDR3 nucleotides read TGCGCCAGCAGTCCGGGACAAACAGGCACTGAAGCTTTCTTT. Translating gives CASSPGQTGTEAFF.

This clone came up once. CDR3 loop: CATSRFGTSGRGYEQFF. In DNA, the CDR3 is TGTGCCACCAGCAGGTTCGGGACTAGCGGGAGAGGATATGAGCAGTTCTTC. V usage is TRBV15 and J usage is TRBJ2-1; 14 bases are shared with TRBD2. Trimming cost V 3 bases and J 8 bases; bases outside gene matches: 9. CDR3 size: 17 residues. Germline V gene sequence: CDR1 LNHNV, CDR2 YYDKDF (reference sequence).

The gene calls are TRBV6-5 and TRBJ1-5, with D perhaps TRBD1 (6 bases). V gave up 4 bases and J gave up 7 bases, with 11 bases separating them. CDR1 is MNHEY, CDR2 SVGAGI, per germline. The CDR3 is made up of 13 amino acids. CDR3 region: CASSLGGKQPQHF. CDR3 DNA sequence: TGTGCCAGCAGTTTAGGGGGTAAGCAGCCCCAGCATTTT.

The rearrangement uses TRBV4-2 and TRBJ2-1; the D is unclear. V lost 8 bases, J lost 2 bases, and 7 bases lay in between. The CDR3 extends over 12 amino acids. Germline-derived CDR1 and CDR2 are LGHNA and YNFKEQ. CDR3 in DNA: TGTGCCAGCGGTACAGCCTACAATGAGCAGTTCTTC. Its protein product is CASGTAYNEQFF.

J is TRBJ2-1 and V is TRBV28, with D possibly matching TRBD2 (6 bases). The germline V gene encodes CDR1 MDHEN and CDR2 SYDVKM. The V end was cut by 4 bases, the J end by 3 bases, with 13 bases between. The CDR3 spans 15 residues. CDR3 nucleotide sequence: TGTGCCAGCAGTTCCCCGGAGGGGAGCTACAATGAGCAGTTCTTC. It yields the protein CASSSPEGSYNEQFF.

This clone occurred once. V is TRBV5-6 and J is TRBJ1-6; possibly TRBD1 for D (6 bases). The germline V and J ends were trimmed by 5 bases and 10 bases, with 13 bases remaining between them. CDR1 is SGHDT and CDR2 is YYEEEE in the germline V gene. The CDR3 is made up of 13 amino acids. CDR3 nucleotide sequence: TGTGCCAGCAGGGCGAACAGGGCCTCACCCCTCCACTTT. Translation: CASRANRASPLHF.